The present entry profiles one TCR beta chain with its context. The antigen remains unidentified. Measured with immunoSEQ multiplex PCR; TCRdb has only the in-frame clones, and not every one. The sample yields more than 75,000 clones, more than 90% seen once. This sample is drawn from a study of PD-L1 blockade in urothelial cancer. At the level of the study: Median T cell yield per blood sample was 141,255 cells. Study observations and caveats: Blood clones associated with the tumor expanded more at 3 weeks in durable-benefit patients.

Specimen: PBMCs, collected around atezolizumab (anti-PD-L1) treatment. The receptor's source is a man in his 60s with urothelial cancer.

CDR3 residues: CASSPTGKSTDTQYF. DNA of the CDR3: TGCGCCAGCAGCCCGACAGGGAAGAGCACAGATACGCAGTATTTT. The chain uses TRBV5-1 and TRBJ2-3; 7 positions match TRBD1. This CDR3 region has 15 residues. CDR1 is SGHRS, CDR2 YFSETQ, per germline. The trim removed 4 bases at V and 0 bases at J, leaving 5 bases unmatched. Variable domain in full (rest from reference TRBV5-1 and TRBJ2-3): KAGVTQTPRYLIKTRGQQVTLSCSPISGHRSVSWYQQTPGQGLQFLFEYFSETQRNKGNFPGRFSGRQFSNSRSEMNVSTLELGDSALYLCASSPTGKSTDTQYFGPGTRLTVL.